The 20 T cell receptor beta chains presented below share a single source sample, sequenced in a study of cytotoxic CD8 clonotypes in ibrutinib-treated CLL. Measured with immunoSEQ multiplex PCR; TCRdb has only the in-frame clones, and not every one. This sample has about 29,000 clones, with roughly 60% found just once. Specimen: PBMCs, collected before ibrutinib treatment. The origin of the receptors is a human donor with chronic lymphocytic leukemia.

This clone was found a few times. The chain has TRBV11-2 and TRBJ1-5; perhaps TRBD1 as D (6 bases). Germline V CDR1 and CDR2: SGHAT, FQNNGV. Trimming shortened V by 4 bases and J by 0 bases, and 10 bases separated the two germline ends. The CDR3 length is 15 residues. The CDR3 protein is CASSSGTLSNQPQHF. The CDR3 DNA sequence: TGTGCCAGCAGCTCCGGGACACTTAGCAATCAGCCCCAGCATTTT.

This clone has just a few counts. The chain uses TRBV11-2 and TRBJ2-1; D is ambiguous. Between the trimmed V and J ends, which lost 5 bases and 7 bases, there was a span of 9 bases. The CDR3 extends over 12 amino acids. Germline V gene data show CDR1 as SGHAT and CDR2 as FQNNGV. The CDR3 region has the DNA TGTGCCAGCAGCCGGGCCGGGAATGAGCAGTTCTTC. It is translated as CASSRAGNEQFF. The full variable domain, completed using reference TRBV11-2 and TRBJ2-1, is EAGVAQSPRYKIIEKRQSVAFWCNPISGHATLYWYQQILGQGPKLLIQFQNNGVVDDSQLPKDRFSAERLKGVDSTLKIQPAKLEDSAVYLCASSRAGNEQFFGPGTRLTVL.

Written as DNA, the CDR3 is TGTGCCAGCAGTTTAAGGGGGAGAGAGACCCAGTACTTC. The encoded protein is CASSLRGRETQYF. This chain uses TRBV27 with TRBJ2-5, with TRBD1 as a possible D gene (6 bases). Trimming took off 2 bases at V and 4 bases at J, with 8 bases between the two ends. CDR3 length equals 13 residues. Germline CDR1 MNHEY, CDR2 SMNVEV (reference sequence).

V is TRBV6-1 and J is TRBJ1-2, with 8 nucleotides matching TRBD1. Germline-derived CDR1 and CDR2 are MNHNS and SASEGT. The CDR3 has 18 amino acids. V lost 1 base and J lost 4; bases outside the gene matches: 14. In nucleotides, the CDR3 is TGTGCCAGCAGTGAAGAGAAGTGGACGACAGGGGTATCCTATGGCTACACCTTC. It encodes CASSEEKWTTGVSYGYTF.

This clone was detected a few times. V and J are TRBV18 and TRBJ1-5, with TRBD1 as a possible D gene (5 bases). V was shortened by 0 bases and J by 0 bases, with 9 bases between the two germline ends. The CDR3 length is 16 residues. Germline V lookup: CDR1 KGHSH, CDR2 LQKENI. The chain's CDR3 is CASSPPTDSSNQPQHF. CDR3 bases: TGTGCCAGCTCACCACCGACAGATTCTAGCAATCAGCCCCAGCATTTT.

This chain joins TRBV28 and TRBJ2-1, with D possibly TRBD2 on 6 matching bases. CDR3 length: 15 residues. Germline V gene data show CDR1 as MDHEN and CDR2 as SYDVKM. The germline V and J ends were trimmed by 8 bases and 4 bases, with 18 bases remaining between them. The CDR3 reads CASFAGFLSYNEQFF. The DNA for the CDR3 is TGTGCCAGCTTTGCGGGATTTCTCAGTTACAATGAGCAGTTCTTC.

This sequence joins TRBV19 and TRBJ1-2, with D hard to call. This CDR3 is built from 14 residues. Trimming removed 3 bases at V and 5 bases at J, with 13 bases between. Germline values: CDR1 LNHDA, CDR2 SQIVND (reference sequence). The CDR3 region is CASSIFPDDYGYTF. DNA of the CDR3: TGTGCCAGTAGTATTTTTCCTGACGATTATGGCTACACCTTC.

The chain couples TRBV28 to TRBJ2-4; D is perhaps TRBD1 or TRBD2 (5 bases each). CDR3 length: 16 residues. Germline V gene lookup returns CDR1 MDHEN and CDR2 SYDVKM. The V end was cut by 9 bases, the J end by 0 bases, with 18 bases between. CDR3 protein: CASGGGQYLAKNIQYF. CDR3 DNA sequence: TGTGCCAGTGGGGGTGGGCAATACCTAGCCAAAAACATTCAGTACTTC.

The chain couples TRBV10-3 to TRBJ2-7, with TRBD2 identical over 11 bases. Germline lookup yields CDR1 ENHRY and CDR2 SYGVKD. V trimming: 3 bases; J trimming: 0 bases; junction bases outside the gene matches: 1. This CDR3 contains 15 residues. CDR3 sequence reads: CAISEGTSGSYEQYF. DNA for the CDR3: TGTGCCATCAGTGAAGGGACTAGCGGCTCCTACGAGCAGTACTTC.

The chain uses TRBV25-1 and TRBJ1-5; D is uncertain. The V gene's germline CDR1 is MGHDK and CDR2 SYGVNS. Trimming removed 0 bases at V and 2 bases at J, with 2 bases between. This CDR3 comprises 13 residues. The chain's CDR3 is CASSEYGNQPQHF. The CDR3 nucleotides read TGTGCCAGCAGTGAATATGGCAATCAGCCCCAGCATTTT.

This chain uses TRBV6-5 with TRBJ2-7, with 12 bases lining up with TRBD1. This CDR3 has 15 amino acids. Looked up from germline, CDR1 is MNHEY and CDR2 is SVGAGI. V lost 6 bases to trimming and J lost 4 bases; unmatched junction nucleotides: 7. For the CDR3, the DNA is TGTGCCAGCAGCTACCGGGACAGGGGGCAGTACGAGCAGTACTTC. It encodes CASSYRDRGQYEQYF.

V is TRBV18 and J is TRBJ2-7; D perhaps matches TRBD1 (5 bases). The CDR3 loop spans 12 amino acids. V was cut by 6 bases and J by 1 base, with 7 bases left in between. Germline CDR1 is KGHSH and CDR2 is LQKENI. CDR3 coding DNA: TGTGCCAGCTCCCGACAGTCCTACGAGCAGTACTTC. Its protein product is CASSRQSYEQYF.

The V call is TRBV25-1, the J call TRBJ2-1; 9 nucleotides align to TRBD1. Unmatched junction bases numbered 6, after V lost 2 bases and J lost 7 bases. Germline lookup yields CDR1 MGHDK and CDR2 SYGVNS. This CDR3 is 15 amino acids long. CDR3 in amino acids: CASSETGGWSNEQFF. CDR3 DNA: TGTGCCAGCAGTGAAACAGGGGGCTGGTCGAATGAGCAGTTCTTC.

The chain joins TRBV19 to TRBJ2-7; maybe TRBD2 (5 bases). Germline values: CDR1 LNHDA, CDR2 SQIVND (reference sequence). This CDR3 region has 14 residues. V lost 4 bases, J lost 2 bases, and 12 bases lay in between. CDR3 in DNA: TGTGCCAGTAGTACCTCCCCCGGGGCCTACGAGCAGTACTTC. This encodes CASSTSPGAYEQYF.

The gene calls are TRBV10-3 and TRBJ2-1; 8 nucleotides agree with TRBD2. Germline V CDR1 and CDR2: ENHRY, SYGVKD. V lost 7 bases, J lost 7 bases, and 9 bases stayed unmatched. The CDR3 covers 14 residues. The CDR3 sequence: CAITRGAGVNEQFF. The CDR3 DNA follows: TGTGCCATCACCCGGGGAGCGGGGGTGAATGAGCAGTTCTTC.

The chain links TRBV7-9 to TRBJ1-5; 8 bases fit TRBD1. V shed 5 bases, J shed 8 bases, and the junction held 5 bases outside the gene matches. The CDR3 extends over 13 amino acids. Germline CDR1 is SEHNR and CDR2 is FQNEAQ (reference sequence). The CDR3: CASSPDRAKPQHF. In nucleotides, the CDR3 is TGTGCCAGCAGCCCGGACAGGGCTAAGCCCCAGCATTTT.

The chain links TRBV4-1 to TRBJ1-2; D is unresolved. CDR3 length equals 16 residues. V was shortened by 0 bases and J by 1 base, with 12 bases between the two germline ends. Looked up from germline, CDR1 is MGHRA and CDR2 is YSYEKL. The chain's CDR3 is CASSQDLAKHNYGYTF. CDR3 nucleotide sequence: TGCGCCAGCAGCCAAGATCTCGCCAAGCATAACTATGGCTACACCTTC.

This clone was observed a handful of times. The chain recombines TRBV18 with TRBJ2-7; 8 bases match TRBD1. Germline loops: CDR1 KGHSH, CDR2 LQKENI. This CDR3 is built from 18 residues. V dropped 0 bases and J dropped 3; count of bases not matched to a gene: 13. Here the CDR3 reads CASSPPEAHRTGYYEQYF. CDR3 nucleotide sequence: TGTGCCAGCTCACCACCTGAGGCCCACAGGACAGGGTACTACGAGCAGTACTTC.

There are a few counts of this clone. The chain carries TRBV9 and TRBJ1-4; D gene ambiguous. V lost 4 bases to trimming and J lost 2 bases, with 12 bases between them. This CDR3 has 15 amino acids. Germline V gene lookup returns CDR1 SGDLS and CDR2 YYNGEE. CDR3 amino acids: CASSPRHGTNEKLFF. The CDR3 DNA is TGTGCCAGCAGCCCTCGACATGGCACTAATGAAAAACTGTTTTTT.

J is TRBJ2-4 and V is TRBV4-1, with 9 bases lining up with TRBD2. The CDR3 consists of 18 residues. V trimming: 1 base; J trimming: 0 bases; junction bases outside the gene matches: 7. Germline values: CDR1 MGHRA, CDR2 YSYEKL. The CDR3 sequence is CASSQGPTSGLAKNIQYF. In DNA, the CDR3 is TGCGCCAGCAGCCAAGGACCGACTAGCGGACTAGCCAAAAACATTCAGTACTTC.